These 8 T cell receptor beta chains share one sample of origin, sequenced in a study of blood T cell repertoires in COVID-19. The assay was immunoSEQ multiplex PCR, and TCRdb's table has in-frame clones only and misses some. The repertoire holds roughly 210,000 clones, less than 90% seen once, with roughly 1.7% in the top ten. Sequenced material: peripheral blood. The receptors originated from a man aged 65-85 years with acute or convalescent COVID-19.

This clone has only a few counts. The rearrangement uses TRBV7-8 and TRBJ2-3; perhaps TRBD2 as D (6 bases). V was cut by 8 bases and J by 4 bases, with 19 bases left in between. The CDR3 consists of 15 residues. Looked up from germline, CDR1 is SGHVS and CDR2 is FQNEAQ. The CDR3 sequence is CASGVSGGSPDTQYF. The CDR3 DNA is TGTGCCAGCGGCGTTAGCGGAGGTAGTCCAGATACGCAGTATTTT.

The chain employs TRBV5-1 and TRBJ2-5; D might be TRBD2 (6 bases). The CDR3 spans 16 residues. Germline V gene sequence: CDR1 SGHRS, CDR2 YFSETQ. V dropped 0 bases and J dropped 1 base, with 13 bases sitting between them. In DNA, the CDR3 is TGCGCCAGCAGCTTGGCTTTCGGGGGAGGCCAAGAGACCCAGTACTTC. Translating gives CASSLAFGGGQETQYF.

The chain carries TRBV2 and TRBJ1-1, with D perhaps matching TRBD1 (5 bases). V was shortened by 6 bases and J by 2 bases, with 13 bases between the two germline ends. Germline V CDR1 and CDR2: SNHLY, FYNNEI. This CDR3 is 14 amino acids long. Here the CDR3 reads CASRAGPFNTEAFF. CDR3 DNA: TGTGCCAGCAGAGCGGGACCTTTTAACACTGAAGCTTTCTTT.

The table lists this clone with a count of one. The chain combines TRBV6-6 with TRBJ2-2, with D tentatively TRBD1 (5 bases). The CDR3 totals 13 residues. Germline V gives CDR1 MNHNY, CDR2 SVGAGI (reference sequence). The V and J ends lost 6 bases and 3 bases respectively, with 8 bases between them. The CDR3 sequence is CASSAGYTGELFF. CDR3 sequence (DNA): TGTGCCAGCAGCGCAGGGTACACCGGGGAGCTGTTTTTT.

Ten or more counts support this clone. Other DNA sequences in this sample translate to the same CDR3. The CDR3 region has the DNA TGTGCCAGCAGCGTAGCAGGCAACACTGAAGCTTTCTTT. This sequence encodes CASSVAGNTEAFF. The gene calls are TRBV9 and TRBJ1-1; no clear D. V was clipped by 0 bases and J by 2 bases, with 5 bases between them. The germline CDR1 and CDR2 sequences are SGDLS and YYNGEE. The CDR3 has 13 amino acids.

The genes are TRBV24-1 and TRBJ1-2; perhaps TRBD1 as D (5 bases). The V end was cut by 5 bases, the J end by 3 bases, with 9 bases between. The CDR3 contains 13 residues. Germline V gives CDR1 KGHDR, CDR2 SFDVKD. The chain's CDR3 is CATSAGGDYGYTF. The CDR3 nucleotides are TGTGCCACCAGTGCCGGAGGGGACTATGGCTACACCTTC.

The V and J genes are TRBV9 and TRBJ1-4, with D possibly matching TRBD1 (6 bases). This CDR3 is 13 amino acids long. Germline loops: CDR1 SGDLS, CDR2 YYNGEE. The V gene lost 4 bases and the J gene lost 4 bases, with 8 bases spanning the gap. CDR3 region: CASSTGHNEKLFF. DNA of the CDR3: TGTGCCAGCAGCACAGGGCATAATGAAAAACTGTTTTTT.

The chain is built from TRBV16 and TRBJ1-4, with D unclear. CDR3 length: 15 residues. Germline V CDR1 and CDR2: KGHSY, FQNENV. V was clipped by 0 bases and J by 14 bases, with 19 bases between them. The chain's CDR3 is CASSQSEVMNIGLFF. In DNA form, the CDR3 reads TGTGCCAGCAGCCAATCTGAGGTCATGAATATCGGTCTGTTTTTT.